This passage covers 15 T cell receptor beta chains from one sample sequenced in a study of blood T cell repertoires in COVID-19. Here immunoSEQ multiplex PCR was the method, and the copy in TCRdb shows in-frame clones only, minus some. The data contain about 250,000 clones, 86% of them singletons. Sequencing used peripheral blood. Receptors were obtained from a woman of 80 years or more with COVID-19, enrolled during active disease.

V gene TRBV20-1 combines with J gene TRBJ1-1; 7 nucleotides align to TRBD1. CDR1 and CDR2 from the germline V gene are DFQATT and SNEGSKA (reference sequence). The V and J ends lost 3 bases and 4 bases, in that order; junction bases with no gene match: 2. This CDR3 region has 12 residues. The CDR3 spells CSASDRATEAFF. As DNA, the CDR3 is TGCAGTGCTAGTGACAGGGCCACTGAAGCTTTCTTT.

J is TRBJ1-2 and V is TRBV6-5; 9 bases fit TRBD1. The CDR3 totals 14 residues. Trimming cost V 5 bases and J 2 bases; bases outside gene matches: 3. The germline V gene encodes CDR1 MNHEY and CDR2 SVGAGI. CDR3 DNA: TGTGCCAGCAGTACGGGACAGGGAAACTATGGCTACACCTTC. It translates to CASSTGQGNYGYTF.

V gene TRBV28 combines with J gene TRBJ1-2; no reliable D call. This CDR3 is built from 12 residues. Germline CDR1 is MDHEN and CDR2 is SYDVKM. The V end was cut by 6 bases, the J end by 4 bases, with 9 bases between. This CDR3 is CASSLNSYGYTF. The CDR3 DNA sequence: TGTGCCAGCAGCCTGAACAGCTATGGCTACACCTTC.

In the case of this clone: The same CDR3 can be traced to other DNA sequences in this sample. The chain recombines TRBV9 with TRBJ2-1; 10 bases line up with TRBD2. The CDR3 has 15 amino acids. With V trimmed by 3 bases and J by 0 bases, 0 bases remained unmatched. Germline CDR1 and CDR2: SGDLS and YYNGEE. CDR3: CASSASGSSYNEQFF. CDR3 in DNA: TGTGCCAGCAGCGCTAGCGGGAGCTCCTACAATGAGCAGTTCTTC.

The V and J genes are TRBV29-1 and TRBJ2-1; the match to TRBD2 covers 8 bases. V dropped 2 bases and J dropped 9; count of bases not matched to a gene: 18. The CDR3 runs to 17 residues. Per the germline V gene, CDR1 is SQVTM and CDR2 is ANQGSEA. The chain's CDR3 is CSVETASGFSRGAEQFF. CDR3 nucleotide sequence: TGCAGCGTTGAAACGGCTAGCGGGTTCTCCCGGGGAGCTGAGCAGTTCTTC.

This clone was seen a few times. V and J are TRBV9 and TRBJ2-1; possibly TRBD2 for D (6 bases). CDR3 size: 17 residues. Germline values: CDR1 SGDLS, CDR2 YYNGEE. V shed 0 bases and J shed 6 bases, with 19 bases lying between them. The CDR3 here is CASSVDAGSLGFNEQFF. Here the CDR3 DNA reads TGTGCCAGCAGCGTAGATGCGGGGTCCTTAGGATTCAATGAGCAGTTCTTC.

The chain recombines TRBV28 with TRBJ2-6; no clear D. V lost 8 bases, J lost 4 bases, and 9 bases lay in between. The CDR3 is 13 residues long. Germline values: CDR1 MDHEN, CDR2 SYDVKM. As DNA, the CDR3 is TGTGCCAGCCGGTCCCTCGGGGCCAACGTCCTGACTTTC. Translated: CASRSLGANVLTF.

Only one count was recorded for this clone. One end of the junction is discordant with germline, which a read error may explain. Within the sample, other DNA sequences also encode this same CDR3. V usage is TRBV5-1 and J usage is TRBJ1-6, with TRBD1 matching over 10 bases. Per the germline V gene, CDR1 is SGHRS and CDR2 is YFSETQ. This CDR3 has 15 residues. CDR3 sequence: CASSLAGQGNSPLHF. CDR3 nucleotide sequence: TGCGCCAGCAGTTTGGCGGGACAGGGGAATTCACCCCTCCACTTT.

CDR3 protein: CASSLTPGLYYGYTF. CDR3 in DNA: TGTGCCAGCAGCTTGACTCCGGGGTTATACTATGGCTACACCTTC. The rearrangement links TRBV5-8 to TRBJ1-2; D not certain. Germline loops: CDR1 SGHTS, CDR2 YDEGEE. CDR3 length: 15 residues. V lost 1 base and J lost 3, with 13 bases in between.

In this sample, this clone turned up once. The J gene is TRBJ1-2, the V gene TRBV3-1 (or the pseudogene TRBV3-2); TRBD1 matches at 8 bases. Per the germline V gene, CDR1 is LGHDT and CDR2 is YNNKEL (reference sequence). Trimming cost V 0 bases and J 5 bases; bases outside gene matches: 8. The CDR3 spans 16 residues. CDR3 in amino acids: CASSQDFLTGDYGYTF. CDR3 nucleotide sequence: TGTGCCAGCAGCCAAGACTTTCTGACAGGGGATTATGGCTACACCTTC.

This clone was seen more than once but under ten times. The CDR3 coding sequence is TGCGCCAGCAGCGAATGGTCTTACGGCACTGAAGCTTTCTTT. This translates into CASSEWSYGTEAFF. V usage is TRBV10-1 and J usage is TRBJ1-1; D remains ambiguous. Deletions cut 6 bases from V and 4 bases from J, with 15 bases between. The CDR3 runs to 14 residues. Per germline, CDR1 WNHNN and CDR2 SYGVQD (reference sequence).

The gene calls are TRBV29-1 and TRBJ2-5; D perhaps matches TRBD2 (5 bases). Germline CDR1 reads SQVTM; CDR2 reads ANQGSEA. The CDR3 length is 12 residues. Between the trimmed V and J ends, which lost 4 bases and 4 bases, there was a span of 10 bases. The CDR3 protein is CSVGGLSETQYF. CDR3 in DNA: TGCAGCGTTGGAGGACTTTCAGAGACCCAGTACTTC.

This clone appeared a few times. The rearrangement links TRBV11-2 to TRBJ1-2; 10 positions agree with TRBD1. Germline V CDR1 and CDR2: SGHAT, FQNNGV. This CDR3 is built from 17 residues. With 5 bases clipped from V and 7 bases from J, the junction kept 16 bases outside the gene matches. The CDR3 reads CASSPSGTGALVGGYTF. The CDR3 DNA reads TGTGCCAGCAGCCCCTCCGGGACAGGGGCCCTTGTTGGTGGCTACACCTTC.

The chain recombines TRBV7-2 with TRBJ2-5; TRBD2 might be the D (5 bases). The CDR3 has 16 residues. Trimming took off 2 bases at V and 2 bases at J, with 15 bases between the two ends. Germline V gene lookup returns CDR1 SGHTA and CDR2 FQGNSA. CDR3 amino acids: CASSLPRGAGQETQYF. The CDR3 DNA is TGTGCCAGCAGCTTACCCCGGGGAGCTGGGCAAGAGACCCAGTACTTC. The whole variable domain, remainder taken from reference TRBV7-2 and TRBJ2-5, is GAGVSQSPSNKVTEKGKDVELRCDPISGHTALYWYRQSLGQGLEFLIYFQGNSAPDKSGLPSDRFSAERTGGSVSTLTIQRTQQEDSAVYLCASSLPRGAGQETQYFGPGTRLLVL.

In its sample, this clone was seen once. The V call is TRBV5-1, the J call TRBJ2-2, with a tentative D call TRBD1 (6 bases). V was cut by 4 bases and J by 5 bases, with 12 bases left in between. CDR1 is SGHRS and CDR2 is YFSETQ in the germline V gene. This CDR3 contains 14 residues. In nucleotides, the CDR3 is TGCGCCAGCAGCCAGGGACACGGAACCGGGGAGCTGTTTTTT. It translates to CASSQGHGTGELFF.